This T cell receptor (beta chain) derives from a study of OX40 agonist ivuxolimab in advanced cancers. The ends were cut back, 8 bases at V and 4 bases at J, with 17 bases in the middle. The V gene's germline CDR1 is GTSNPN and CDR2 SVGIG (reference sequence). CDR3 length: 13 amino acids. This table comes from immunoSEQ multiplex PCR, and its TCRdb copy is limited to in-frame clones, with some not included. In the table there are tens of thousands of clones, 84% of which are singletons. This sequence was found in an adult with an advanced solid tumor such as melanoma, head and neck, liver or kidney cancer. Specimen: CD4+ or CD8+ T cells sorted from blood, collected in a trial of the OX40 agonist ivuxolimab. The genes are TRBV30 and TRBJ1-1, with unresolved D. The CDR3 bases are TGTGCCGCCAAGTCCCCAGGTTTCACTGAAGCTTTCTTT. This encodes CAAKSPGFTEAFF.